Listed here is a single TCR beta chain. This sample is part of a study of blood T cell repertoires in COVID-19. Study-level background: COVID-19 samples, acute and convalescent, were from the United States, Italy and Spain. T cells, B-cell-depleted T cells, or PBMCs provided the cDNA or gDNA that served as material.

V was clipped by 3 bases and J by 0 bases, with 11 bases between them. Germline-derived CDR1 and CDR2 are LNHDA and SQIVND (reference sequence). This CDR3 has 15 residues. Authors' analysis steps: It was from reference gene primer amplification that nucleated cell counts were estimated. This table comes from immunoSEQ multiplex PCR, and its TCRdb copy is limited to in-frame clones, with some not included. That table is the source of V, J and clone size, and D and trimming were worked out from the DNA. The sample shows about 250,000 clones, more than 75% of them seen only once. Cohorts were assigned according to the clinical history that participants reported.

Sequenced: PBMCs or T cells enriched from blood (not recorded which). This TCR came from a woman in her forties or fifties who had recovered from COVID-19. The rearrangement links TRBV19 to TRBJ1-2; D is possibly TRBD1 (6 bases). The CDR3 sequence: CASSMIGTTNYGYTF. The CDR3 nucleotides read TGTGCCAGTAGTATGATTGGGACAACTAACTATGGCTACACCTTC.